This entry concerns a single T cell receptor beta chain. The antigen this receptor binds is unknown. Base qualities are not provided; no much larger clone lies one nucleotide away. This same CDR3 is encoded by further DNA sequences in the sample. For sequencing of the TCRbeta CDR3 region, genomic DNA was extracted from the sorted cells. The immunoSEQ Assay was used to sequence the TCRbeta CDR3 regions. As stored in TCRdb, this immuneACCESS dataset retains in-frame rearrangements with V and J assigned. A fraction of the clones does not appear; measured against another copy, unresolved V genes explain less than half of the discrepancy, and the remainder lacks a known reason. Within this sample are approximately 70,000 clones, with around 90% of them counted one time only. Approximately 0.8% of the sample belongs to the ten largest clones. Patients with autoimmune disease history or receiving systemic immunosuppression were excluded from the trial. Peripheral blood for TCR sequencing was collected from all dose cohorts at baseline, on cycle 4 day 1, and on cycle 7 day 1. Samples were obtained from an open-label, multicenter, first-in-human phase I dose-escalation trial of ivuxolimab. Adults with locally advanced or metastatic melanoma, renal cell, hepatocellular, or head and neck squamous cell carcinoma were enrolled in the trial. Before TCR sequencing, CD4+ and CD8+ T cells were separately sorted from peripheral blood.

This sample is drawn from a study of OX40 agonist ivuxolimab in advanced cancers. Regarding the study in general: Ivuxolimab was an agonistic, fully human IgG2 monoclonal antibody directed against OX40 (CD134), a costimulatory receptor. Intravenous ivuxolimab was administered to patients every 2 weeks at six dose levels: 0.01, 0.1, 0.3, 1.5, 3 and 10 mg/kg. Of the 50 or so patients in dose escalation, 19 had hepatocellular carcinoma, about 15 had melanoma, 9 had renal cell carcinoma and 9 had head and neck cancer. The dose-escalation cohort was around 83% male with a mean age of around 62 years, ranging from roughly 20 to 80. Prior anti-PD-1, anti-PD-L1 or anti-CTLA-4 therapy was permitted, and approximately 40% of dose-escalation patients had received checkpoint inhibitors. Three dose-escalation patients achieved partial responses, one with hepatocellular carcinoma and two with cutaneous melanoma. Peripheral TCRbeta sequencing aimed to test whether ivuxolimab altered TCR sequence diversity and caused clonal T-cell expansion. The paper covers the monotherapy dose-escalation part of the phase I ivuxolimab trial, which included N of about 50 patients.

The germline V gene sets CDR1 to SQVTM and CDR2 to ANQGSEA. The CDR3 measures 13 amino acids from cysteine to phenylalanine. Only the CDR3 DNA stays, 39 bases, in frame from base 1. Trimming removed 6 bases from V and 7 bases from J; the gene matches leave 5 bases unexplained. General conclusions and limits of the study: Low levels of normalized T-cell clonal expansion were also seen in some patients who did not respond. Clonal expansion of both CD4+ and CD8+ blood T cells was observed from baseline to week 6 at doses 0.1 to 3.0 mg/kg. Partial responders in the 0.1-3.0 mg/kg groups had among the lowest normalized peripheral clonal expansion, especially among CD8+ T cells. The antigen specificity of the peripheral T cells that underwent clonal expansion was not determined. After ivuxolimab, expanded clones were on average more numerous among CD8+ T cells than among CD4+ T cells.

Sample: CD4+ or CD8+ T cells sorted from blood, taken in a trial of the OX40 agonist ivuxolimab. The receptor was derived from an adult with an advanced solid tumor such as melanoma, head and neck, liver or kidney cancer. The sequence links TRBV29-1 to TRBJ1-5; 11 central bases correspond to TRBD1. The CDR3 corresponds to CSVVGQGDQPQHF. Here is the DNA: TGCAGCGTGGTGGGACAGGGGGACCAGCCCCAGCATTTT.